This T cell receptor beta chain was observed in a study of cytomegalovirus exposure and HLA in healthy donors. Study as a whole: Early release data held around 80 million unique TCRs from HLA-typed donors. Study-level findings and limits: Later on, an analysis showed TCR association rates differing by HLA locus, with DRB1 the most and HLA-C the fewest. Analysis was carried out at a later point, and it linked a missense DCLRE1C variant to TCR beta V- and J-gene trimming.

The germline CDR1 and CDR2 sequences are SEHNR and FQNEAQ (reference sequence). V lost 5 bases and J lost 11, with 18 bases in between. The CDR3 spans 13 residues. For this clone: Antigen specificity is unknown.

The study ran its PCR with 60 Vbeta and 13 Jbeta primers. Produced via immunoSEQ multiplex PCR; TCRdb's table is partial and in-frame only. The sample lists approximately 120,000 clones; approximately 71% were seen once. This clonotype was sampled from a man aged 35 to 55 in good health and CMV-seronegative. The J gene is TRBJ1-1, the V gene TRBV7-9, with D hard to call. Sequencing was carried out using PBMCs. The CDR3 sequence is CASSPGKSQAAFF. The CDR3 DNA reads TGTGCCAGCAGCCCCGGGAAGTCGCAGGCCGCTTTCTTT.